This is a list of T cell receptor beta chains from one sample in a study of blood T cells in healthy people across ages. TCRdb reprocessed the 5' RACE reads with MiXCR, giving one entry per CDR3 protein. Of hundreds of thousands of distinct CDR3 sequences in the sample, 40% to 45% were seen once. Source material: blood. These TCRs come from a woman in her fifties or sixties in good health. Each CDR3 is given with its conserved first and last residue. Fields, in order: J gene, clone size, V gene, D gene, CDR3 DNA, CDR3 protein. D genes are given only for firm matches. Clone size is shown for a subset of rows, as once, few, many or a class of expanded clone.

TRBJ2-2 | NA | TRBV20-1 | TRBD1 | TGCAGTGTCGACAGGGGCCCCGGGGAGCTGTTTTTT | CSVDRGPGELFF
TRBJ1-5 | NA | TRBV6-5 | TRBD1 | TGTGCCAGCAGTAACAGCCAGGGGGGCAATCAGCCCCAGCATTTT | CASSNSQGGNQPQHF
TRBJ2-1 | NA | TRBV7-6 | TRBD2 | TGTGCCAGCAGCTTATTGGAAAGCGGGGAATATGAGCAGTTCTTC | CASSLLESGEYEQFF
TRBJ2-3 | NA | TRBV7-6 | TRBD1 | TGTGCCAGCAGCTCTTCGACAGGGGGCTTCGGAGATACGCAGTATTTT | CASSSSTGGFGDTQYF
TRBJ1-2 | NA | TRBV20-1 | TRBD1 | TGCAGTGCTAGGACCCTGACAGGGGGCGAGGGCTACACCTTC | CSARTLTGGEGYTF
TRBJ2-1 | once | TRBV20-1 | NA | TGCAGTGCGCCTTCCGGGCCCCTTGATGGGCAGTTCTTC | CSAPSGPLDGQFF
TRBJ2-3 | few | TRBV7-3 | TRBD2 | TGTGCCAGCAGCTTAGTTGAGCGGGGGAGCACAGATACGCAGTATTTT | CASSLVERGSTDTQYF
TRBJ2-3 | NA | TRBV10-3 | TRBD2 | TGTGCCATCATGGCTAGCGGGAGGGAGTACTCTAGCACAGATACGCAGTATTTT | CAIMASGREYSSTDTQYF
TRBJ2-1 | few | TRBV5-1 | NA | TGCGCCAGCAGCTTCGATGGGGCAAACAAATACAATGAGCAGTTCTTC | CASSFDGANKYNEQFF
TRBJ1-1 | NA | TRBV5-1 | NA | TGCGCCAGCAGCCCTGGCGCGGCTGGCACTGAAGCTTTCTTT | CASSPGAAGTEAFF
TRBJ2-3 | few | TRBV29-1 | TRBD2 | TGCAGCGTGACCGGGACTACCAGCACAGATACGCAGTATTTT | CSVTGTTSTDTQYF
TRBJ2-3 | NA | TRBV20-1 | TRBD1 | TGCAGTGCGCGGACAGGGTCTGGCACAGATACGCAGTATTTT | CSARTGSGTDTQYF
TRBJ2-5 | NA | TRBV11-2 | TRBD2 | TGTGCCAGCAGCCCCCACCCTAGCGGGAGGTTAAATGAGCAGTACTTC | CASSPHPSGRLNEQYF
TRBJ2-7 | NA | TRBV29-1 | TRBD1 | TGCAGCTCTAAGAACAGGGGGAAGAACGAGCAGTACTTC | CSSKNRGKNEQYF
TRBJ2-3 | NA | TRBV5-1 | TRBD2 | TGCGCCAGCAGCTTGGCCCTGCGGGGGAATATAGATACGCAGTATTTT | CASSLALRGNIDTQYF
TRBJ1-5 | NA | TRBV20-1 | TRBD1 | TGCAGTGCTATCGAGACAGGGTTTTTAATCCAGCCCCAGCATTTT | CSAIETGFLIQPQHF
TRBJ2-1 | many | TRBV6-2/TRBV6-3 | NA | TGTGCCAGCACCAATGGAAATCTAGGAGGTTTGGATGAGCAGTTCTTC | CASTNGNLGGLDEQFF
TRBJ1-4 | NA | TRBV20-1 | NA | TGCAGCCCCTGCCCCACAACTAAGGAAAAACTGTTTTTT | CSPCPTTKEKLFF
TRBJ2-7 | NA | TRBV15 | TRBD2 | TGTGCCACCAGCACAGGGAGGGTCTACGAGCAGTACTTC | CATSTGRVYEQYF
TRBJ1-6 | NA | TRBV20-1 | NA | TGCAGTGCTAGTCAAGGCTCCGAAAATTCACCCCTCCACTTT | CSASQGSENSPLHF
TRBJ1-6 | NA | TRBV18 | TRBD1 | TGTGCCAGCTCACCCGGACAGGGAGATAATTCACCCTTCCACTTT | CASSPGQGDNSPFHF
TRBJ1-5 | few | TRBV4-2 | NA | TGTGCCAGCAGCCAAGAGATCTCCCCGGGGGCAGGTCAGCCCCAGCATTTT | CASSQEISPGAGQPQHF
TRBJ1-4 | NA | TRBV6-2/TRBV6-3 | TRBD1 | TGTGCCAGCAGTTCGCGAATCGGGACAGGGGTCTATAATGAAAAACTGTTTTTT | CASSSRIGTGVYNEKLFF
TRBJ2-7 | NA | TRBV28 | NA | TGTGCCAGCAACCTCCCTCCCGAGCAGTACTTC | CASNLPPEQYF
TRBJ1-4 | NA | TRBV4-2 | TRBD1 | TGTGCCAGCAGCCGACCGGGACAGAACTCGAATGAAAAACTGTTTTTT | CASSRPGQNSNEKLFF
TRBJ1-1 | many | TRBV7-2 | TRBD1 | TGTGCCAGCAGCTCCAGGGGGCCAGCTTTCTTT | CASSSRGPAFF
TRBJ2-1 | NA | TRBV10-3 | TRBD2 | TGTGCCATCAGTGATAGCGGGGGGGCCGGTGAGCAGTTCTTC | CAISDSGGAGEQFF
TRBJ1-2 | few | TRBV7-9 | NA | TGTGCCAGCAGCTTAGAACAATCTGGAGGCTACACCTTC | CASSLEQSGGYTF
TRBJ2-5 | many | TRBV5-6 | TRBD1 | TGTGCCAGCAGCTTGGCTTTGACAGGGCTCGATTTTGAGACCCAGTACTTC | CASSLALTGLDFETQYF
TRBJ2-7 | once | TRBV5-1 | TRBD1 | TGCGCCAGCAGCTTGGAGGGCGGACAGGGGTTCTACGAGCAGTACTTC | CASSLEGGQGFYEQYF
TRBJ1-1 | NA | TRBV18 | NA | TGTGCCAGCTCAACCCAGGGGTTGAACACTGGAGCTTTCTTT | CASSTQGLNTGAFF
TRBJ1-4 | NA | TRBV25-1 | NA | TGTGCCAGCAGTGAATCTGGGGGAAAACTGTTTTTT | CASSESGGKLFF
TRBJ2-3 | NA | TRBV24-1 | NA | TGTGCCACCAGTGGGGCAGATACGCAGTATTTT | CATSGADTQYF
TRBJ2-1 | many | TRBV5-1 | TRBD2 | TGCGCCAGCAGCTCTAGCGGGGAACCCTACAATGAGCAGTTCTTC | CASSSSGEPYNEQFF
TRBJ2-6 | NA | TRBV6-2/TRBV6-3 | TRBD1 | TGTGCCAGCAGTCGACAGGGGGCTTTGGGGGCCAACGTCCTGACTTTC | CASSRQGALGANVLTF
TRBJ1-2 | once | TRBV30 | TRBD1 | TGTGCCTGGAGTCCAGGGGGTTATGGCTACACCTTC | CAWSPGGYGYTF
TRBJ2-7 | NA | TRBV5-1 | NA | TGCGCCAGCAGTCCCGGGGTAGCGGAAACCTACGAGCAGTACTTC | CASSPGVAETYEQYF
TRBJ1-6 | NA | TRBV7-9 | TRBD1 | TGTGCCAGCAGCCTACCGGGACAGGGTTTATCACCCCTCCACTTT | CASSLPGQGLSPLHF
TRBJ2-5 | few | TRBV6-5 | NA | TGTGCCAGCAGTTACTCGCCAGGGATTGGGGAGACCCAGTACTTC | CASSYSPGIGETQYF
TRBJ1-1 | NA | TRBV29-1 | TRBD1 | TGCAGCGCTGGGACAGGTAGGGACACTGAAGCTTTCTTT | CSAGTGRDTEAFF
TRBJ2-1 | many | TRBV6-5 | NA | TGTGCCAGCAGTTCCGGAGGGCTGCGTCATAATGAGCAGTTCTTC | CASSSGGLRHNEQFF
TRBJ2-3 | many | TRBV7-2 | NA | TGTGCCAGCAGCTTAGACCGAAACACAGATACGCAGTATTTT | CASSLDRNTDTQYF
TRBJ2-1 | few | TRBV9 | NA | TGTGCCAGCAGCGCACAACTAGGGCCCAATGAGCAGTTCTTC | CASSAQLGPNEQFF
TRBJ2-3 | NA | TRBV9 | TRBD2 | TGTGCCAGCAGCGGCGGGGGTCCTAGCACAGATACGCAGTATTTT | CASSGGGPSTDTQYF
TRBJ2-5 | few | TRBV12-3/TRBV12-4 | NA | TGTGCCAGCAGTTCAGGTGTAGACCTAGAGACCCAGTACTTC | CASSSGVDLETQYF
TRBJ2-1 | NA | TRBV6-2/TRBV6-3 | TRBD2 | TGTGCCAGCAGTTATCGTCTAGCGGGAGTAACTTACAATGAGCAGTTCTTC | CASSYRLAGVTYNEQFF
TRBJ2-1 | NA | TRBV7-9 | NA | TGTGCCAGCATCCGGGACCTGAGCTCCTACAATGAGCAGTTCTTC | CASIRDLSSYNEQFF
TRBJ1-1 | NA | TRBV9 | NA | TGTGCCAGCAGCCCAATCGGGGGTCAGGGCACTGAAGCTTTCTTT | CASSPIGGQGTEAFF
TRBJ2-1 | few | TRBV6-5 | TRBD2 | TGTGCCAGCAGCTCTAGCGGGAGTTGGTACAATGAGCAGTTCTTC | CASSSSGSWYNEQFF
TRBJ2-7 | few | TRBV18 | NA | TGTGCCAGCTCGTCCACAGTGGGCAGCTCCTACGAGCAGTACTTC | CASSSTVGSSYEQYF
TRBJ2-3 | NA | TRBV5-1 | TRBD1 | TGCGCCAGCAGCCCTCCGACAGGGAGCACAGATACGCAGTATTTT | CASSPPTGSTDTQYF
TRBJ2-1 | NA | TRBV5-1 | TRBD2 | TGCGCCAGCAGCCCAATTGCGGGGGGCCTGGACAATGAGCAGTTCTTC | CASSPIAGGLDNEQFF
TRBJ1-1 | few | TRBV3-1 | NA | TGTGCCAGCAGCCAAGGCGGTTATAACACTGAAGCTTTCTTT | CASSQGGYNTEAFF
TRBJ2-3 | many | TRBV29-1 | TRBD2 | TGCAGCGTTGGGGGACTAGCGGGAATGGATACGCAGTATTTT | CSVGGLAGMDTQYF
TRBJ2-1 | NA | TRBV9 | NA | TGTGCCAGCAGCACCCGGGGGTCGTACTCCTACAATGAGCAGTTCTTC | CASSTRGSYSYNEQFF